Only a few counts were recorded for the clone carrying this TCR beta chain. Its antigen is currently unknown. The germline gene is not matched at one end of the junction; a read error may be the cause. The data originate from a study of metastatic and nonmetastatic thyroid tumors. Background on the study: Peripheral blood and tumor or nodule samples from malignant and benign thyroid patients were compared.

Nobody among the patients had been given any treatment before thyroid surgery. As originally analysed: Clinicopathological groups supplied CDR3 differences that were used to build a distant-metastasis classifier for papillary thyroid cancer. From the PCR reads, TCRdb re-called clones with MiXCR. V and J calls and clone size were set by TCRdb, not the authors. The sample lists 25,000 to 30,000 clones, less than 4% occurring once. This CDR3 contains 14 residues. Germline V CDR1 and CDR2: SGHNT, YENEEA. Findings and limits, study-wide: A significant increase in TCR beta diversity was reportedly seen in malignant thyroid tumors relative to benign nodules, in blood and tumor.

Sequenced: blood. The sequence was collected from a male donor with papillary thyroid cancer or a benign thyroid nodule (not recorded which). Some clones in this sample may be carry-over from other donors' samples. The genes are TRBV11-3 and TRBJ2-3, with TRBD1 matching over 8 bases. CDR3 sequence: CASSSQGVSDTQYF. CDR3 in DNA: TGTGCCAGCAGCTCACAGGGGGTTTCAGATACACAGTATTTT.